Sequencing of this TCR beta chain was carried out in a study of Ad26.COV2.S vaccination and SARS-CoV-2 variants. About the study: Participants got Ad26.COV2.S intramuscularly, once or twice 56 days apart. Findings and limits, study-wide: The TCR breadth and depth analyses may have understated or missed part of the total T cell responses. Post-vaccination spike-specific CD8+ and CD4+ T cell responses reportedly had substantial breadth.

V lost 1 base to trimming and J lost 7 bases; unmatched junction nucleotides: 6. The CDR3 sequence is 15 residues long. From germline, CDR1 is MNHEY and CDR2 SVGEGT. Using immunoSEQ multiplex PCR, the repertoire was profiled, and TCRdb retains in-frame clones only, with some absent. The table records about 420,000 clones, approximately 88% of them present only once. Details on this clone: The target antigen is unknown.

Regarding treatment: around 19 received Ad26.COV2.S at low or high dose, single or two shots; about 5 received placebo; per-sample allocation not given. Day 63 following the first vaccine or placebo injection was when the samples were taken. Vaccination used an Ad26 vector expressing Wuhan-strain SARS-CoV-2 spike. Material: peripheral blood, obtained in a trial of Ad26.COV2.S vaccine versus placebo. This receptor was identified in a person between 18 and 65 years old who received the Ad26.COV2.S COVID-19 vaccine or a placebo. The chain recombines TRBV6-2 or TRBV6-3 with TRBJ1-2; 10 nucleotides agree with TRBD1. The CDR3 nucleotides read TGTGCCAGCAGTTACTACGCCGGGACAGGGGCTGGCTACACCTTC. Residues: CASSYYAGTGAGYTF.